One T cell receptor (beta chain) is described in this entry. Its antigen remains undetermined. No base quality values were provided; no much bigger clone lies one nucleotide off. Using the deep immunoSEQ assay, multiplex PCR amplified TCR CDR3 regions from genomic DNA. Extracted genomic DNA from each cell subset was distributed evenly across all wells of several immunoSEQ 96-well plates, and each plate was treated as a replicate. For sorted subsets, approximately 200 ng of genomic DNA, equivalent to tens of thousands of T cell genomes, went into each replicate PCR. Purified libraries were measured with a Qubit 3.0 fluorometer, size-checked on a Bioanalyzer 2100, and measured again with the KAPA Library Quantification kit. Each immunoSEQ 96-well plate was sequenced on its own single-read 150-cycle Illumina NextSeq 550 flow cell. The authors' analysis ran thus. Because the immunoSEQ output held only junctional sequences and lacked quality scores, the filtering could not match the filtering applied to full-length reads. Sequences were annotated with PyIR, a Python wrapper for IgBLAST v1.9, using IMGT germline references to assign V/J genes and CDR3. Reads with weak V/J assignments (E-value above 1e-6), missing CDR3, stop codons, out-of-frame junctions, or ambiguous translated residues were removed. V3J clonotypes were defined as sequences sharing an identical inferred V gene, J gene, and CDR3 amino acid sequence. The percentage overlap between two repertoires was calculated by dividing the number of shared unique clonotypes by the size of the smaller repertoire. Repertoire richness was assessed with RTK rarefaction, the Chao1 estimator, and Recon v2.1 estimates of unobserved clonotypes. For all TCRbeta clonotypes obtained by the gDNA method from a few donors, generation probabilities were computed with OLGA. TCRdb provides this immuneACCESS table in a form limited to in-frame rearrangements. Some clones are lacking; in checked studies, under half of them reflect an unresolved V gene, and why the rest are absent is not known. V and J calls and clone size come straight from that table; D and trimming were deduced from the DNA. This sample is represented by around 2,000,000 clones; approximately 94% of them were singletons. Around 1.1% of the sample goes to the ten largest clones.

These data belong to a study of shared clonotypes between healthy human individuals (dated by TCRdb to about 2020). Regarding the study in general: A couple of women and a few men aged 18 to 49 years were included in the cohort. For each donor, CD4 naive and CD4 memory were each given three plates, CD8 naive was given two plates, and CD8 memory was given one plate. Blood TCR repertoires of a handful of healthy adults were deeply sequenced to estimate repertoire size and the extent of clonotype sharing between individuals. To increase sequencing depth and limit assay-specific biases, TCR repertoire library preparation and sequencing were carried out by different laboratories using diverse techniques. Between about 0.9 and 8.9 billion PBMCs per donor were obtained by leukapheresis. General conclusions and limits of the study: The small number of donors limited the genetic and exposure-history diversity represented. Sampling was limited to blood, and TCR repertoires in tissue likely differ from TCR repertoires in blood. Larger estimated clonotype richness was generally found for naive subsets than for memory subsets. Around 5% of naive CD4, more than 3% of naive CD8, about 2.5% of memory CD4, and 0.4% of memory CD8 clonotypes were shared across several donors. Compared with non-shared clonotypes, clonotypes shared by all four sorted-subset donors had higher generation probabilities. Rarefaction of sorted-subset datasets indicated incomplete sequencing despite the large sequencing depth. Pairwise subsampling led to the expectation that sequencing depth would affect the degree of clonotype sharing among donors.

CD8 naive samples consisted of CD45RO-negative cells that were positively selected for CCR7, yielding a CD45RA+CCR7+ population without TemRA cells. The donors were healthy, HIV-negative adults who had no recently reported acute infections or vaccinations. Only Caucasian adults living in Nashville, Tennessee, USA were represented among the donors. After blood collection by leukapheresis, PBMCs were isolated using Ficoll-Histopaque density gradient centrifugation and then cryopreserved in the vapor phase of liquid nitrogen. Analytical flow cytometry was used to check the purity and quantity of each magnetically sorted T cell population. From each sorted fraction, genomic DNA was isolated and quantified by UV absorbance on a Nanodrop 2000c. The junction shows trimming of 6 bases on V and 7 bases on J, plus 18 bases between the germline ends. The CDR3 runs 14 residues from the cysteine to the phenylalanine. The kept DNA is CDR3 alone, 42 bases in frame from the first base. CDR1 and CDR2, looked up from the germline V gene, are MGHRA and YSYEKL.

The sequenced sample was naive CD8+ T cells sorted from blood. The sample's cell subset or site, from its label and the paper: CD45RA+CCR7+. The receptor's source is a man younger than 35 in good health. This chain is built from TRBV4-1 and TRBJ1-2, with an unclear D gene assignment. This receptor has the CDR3 CASSPTFGFSGYTF. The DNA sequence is TGCGCCAGCAGTCCGACGTTTGGGTTCTCTGGCTACACCTTC.